Sequencing of this T cell receptor beta chain was carried out in a study of vaccination effects on CD4 cells after COVID-19. Study in general: The participants, recipients of two vaccine doses, got either BNT162b2 or mRNA-1273.

Turning to this clone: Its antigen is not identified.

Clones were sequenced by immunoSEQ multiplex PCR, and TCRdb holds only the in-frame ones, with some missing. The sample shows around 71,000 clones, over 65% of them seen only once. Antigen-specific CD4+ T cells expanded by the ViraFEST assay with viral peptide pools were then sequenced. Culture lasted about ten days before CD4+ T cell isolation. Testing of the vaccine recipients showed negative nucleocapsid antibodies and no prior SARS-CoV-2 infection. A density of roughly 2 million PBMC per well was used; these cells were cultured with around 11 IU/ml IL-2 and about 9.5 ug/ml peptides. Half-medium changes using IL-2 medium occurred on days 3 and 7. Broader study findings: Only a few convalescent patients and no early post-infection timepoints featured in the study.

This CDR3 spans 16 amino acids. Germline values: CDR1 MNHEY, CDR2 SMNVEV (reference sequence). Trimming at V came to 6 bases and at J to 0 bases, leaving 6 bases not matched to a gene. The source was CD4+ T cells from PBMCs cultured with HCoV-OC43 spike peptides, collected before COVID-19 vaccination. Subset noted: HCoV-OC43 spike overlapping peptide pool stimulation. The chain combines TRBV27 with TRBJ2-3; 10 bases map to TRBD2. The TCR originated in a human donor who received a COVID-19 vaccine. The CDR3 spells CASSLQAGGSTDTQYF. CDR3 bases: TGTGCCAGCAGCTTGCAAGCGGGGGGGAGCACAGATACGCAGTATTTT.